Below are 9 T cell receptor beta chains sequenced from a single sample in a study of cytomegalovirus exposure and HLA in healthy donors. Sequencing was performed with immunoSEQ multiplex PCR; in TCRdb, only in-frame clones are kept and a portion is missing. The sample holds some 150,000 clones; 87% are singletons and the top ten take roughly 4.3%. Sequenced sample: PBMCs. The receptors derive from a man between 18 and 29 years old in good health and CMV-seropositive.

The V and J genes are TRBV28 and TRBJ1-4, with a possible D match to TRBD1 (6 bases). This CDR3 is 15 amino acids long. Germline V gene data show CDR1 as MDHEN and CDR2 as SYDVKM. The germline V and J ends were trimmed by 6 bases and 7 bases, with 18 bases remaining between them. CDR3 sequence: CASSTRTVLSEKLFF. For the CDR3, the DNA is TGTGCCAGCAGCACACGGACAGTTTTGAGTGAAAAACTGTTTTTT.

The V gene is TRBV7-8, the J gene TRBJ1-1; D is possibly TRBD1 (5 bases). The germline V gene has CDR1 SGHVS and CDR2 FQNEAQ. V was pared by 4 bases and J by 10 bases, with 22 bases between. The CDR3 extends over 15 amino acids. The CDR3 coding sequence is TGTGCCAGCAGCTCCGCGGGACGGGGGAATTGGGGAGCTTTCTTT. Translation gives CASSSAGRGNWGAFF.

The CDR3 loop is CASNPQRGNTGELFF. For the CDR3, the DNA is TGTGCCAGCAATCCCCAGCGGGGTAACACCGGGGAGCTGTTTTTT. V usage is TRBV27 and J usage is TRBJ2-2; 7 bases are a match to TRBD2. The CDR3 has 15 residues. Germline CDR1 is MNHEY and CDR2 is SMNVEV (reference sequence). Trimming cost V 7 bases and J 2 bases; bases outside gene matches: 7.

V is TRBV30 and J is TRBJ1-1, with a possible D match to TRBD1 (5 bases). The CDR3 spans 15 residues. In germline, CDR1 is GTSNPN, CDR2 SVGIG (reference sequence). V was cut by 3 bases and J by 0 bases, with 14 bases left in between. CDR3 sequence: CAWRGTEEMNTEAFF. CDR3 DNA sequence: TGTGCCTGGAGGGGGACTGAAGAAATGAACACTGAAGCTTTCTTT.

The rearrangement joins TRBV7-6 to TRBJ1-3, with 7 bases lining up with TRBD1. Germline V gene lookup returns CDR1 SGHVS and CDR2 FNYEAQ. The V gene end was trimmed by 5 bases and the J gene end by 8 bases; junction bases not matched to a gene: 9. This CDR3 spans 14 amino acids. CDR3 amino acids: CASSPLTGIHTIYF. The CDR3 nucleotides read TGTGCCAGCAGCCCGCTGACAGGGATACACACCATATATTTT.

The J gene is TRBJ2-7, the V gene TRBV10-3; TRBD1 might be the D (6 bases). Trimming cost V 5 bases and J 6 bases, with 11 bases left between them. Germline V gene data show CDR1 as ENHRY and CDR2 as SYGVKD. This CDR3 region has 12 residues. For the CDR3, the DNA is TGTGCCATCAGTCCGGGACATCTCGAGCAGTACTTC. Amino acids: CAISPGHLEQYF.

The rearrangement joins TRBV5-6 to TRBJ2-5, with TRBD2 as a possible D gene (6 bases). The V end was cut by 0 bases, the J end by 5 bases, with 17 bases between. The V gene's germline CDR1 is SGHDT and CDR2 YYEEEE. The length of the CDR3 is 16 residues. The CDR3 coding sequence is TGTGCCAGCAGCTTGGACTTGTCTTCGGGAGTTGAGACCCAGTACTTC. Translated, it gives CASSLDLSSGVETQYF.

The V and J genes are TRBV6-5 and TRBJ2-1, with TRBD1 identical over 7 bases. The germline V gene encodes CDR1 MNHEY and CDR2 SVGAGI. The CDR3 covers 12 residues. With V trimmed by 4 bases and J by 7 bases, 1 base remained unmatched. The CDR3, as DNA: TGTGCCAGCAGTTTCAGGGGGAATGAGCAGTTCTTC. This encodes CASSFRGNEQFF.

This clone was detected once. V gene TRBV18 combines with J gene TRBJ2-7; D perhaps matches TRBD1 (6 bases). In germline, CDR1 is KGHSH, CDR2 LQKENI. The length of the CDR3 is 12 residues. Trimming took off 3 bases at V and 7 bases at J, with 10 bases between the two ends. CDR3 coding DNA: TGTGCCAGCTCACCGGACAGCAAGGAGCAGTACTTC. Its translation is CASSPDSKEQYF. The full variable domain, its missing parts supplied by reference TRBV18 and TRBJ2-7, is NAGVMQNPRHLVRRRGQEARLRCSPMKGHSHVYWYRQLPEEGLKFMVYLQKENIIDESGMPKERFSAEFPKEGPSILRIQQVVRGDSAAYFCASSPDSKEQYFGPGTRLTVT.